This entry features one TCR beta chain sequence. Original analysis: Amplified reference gene primers provided the basis for estimating nucleated cell counts. Only in-frame clones appear in the TCRdb table, and some are missing; sequencing was by immunoSEQ multiplex PCR. D and trimming come from the DNA, and the V and J calls and clone size come from that table. The table has 80,000 to 95,000 clones, roughly 89% seen once. The data belong to a study of blood T cell repertoires in COVID-19. Study as a whole: PBMCs, B-cell-depleted T cells, or T cells were the source of the cDNA or gDNA that made up the material.

Germline CDR1 SGHTS, CDR2 YDEGEE. Trimming left V 0 bases short and J 5 bases short, with 26 bases between. This CDR3 is 19 amino acids long. This chain uses TRBV5-8 with TRBJ1-1; no clear D. Sample: peripheral blood. This clonotype was sampled from a man aged 50-59 years with active or convalescent COVID-19. In DNA form, the CDR3 reads TGTGCCAGCAGCTTGGATGGAGCCGAAGAGGTACCCGGGAGGACTGAAGCTTTCTTT. It yields the protein CASSLDGAEEVPGRTEAFF.